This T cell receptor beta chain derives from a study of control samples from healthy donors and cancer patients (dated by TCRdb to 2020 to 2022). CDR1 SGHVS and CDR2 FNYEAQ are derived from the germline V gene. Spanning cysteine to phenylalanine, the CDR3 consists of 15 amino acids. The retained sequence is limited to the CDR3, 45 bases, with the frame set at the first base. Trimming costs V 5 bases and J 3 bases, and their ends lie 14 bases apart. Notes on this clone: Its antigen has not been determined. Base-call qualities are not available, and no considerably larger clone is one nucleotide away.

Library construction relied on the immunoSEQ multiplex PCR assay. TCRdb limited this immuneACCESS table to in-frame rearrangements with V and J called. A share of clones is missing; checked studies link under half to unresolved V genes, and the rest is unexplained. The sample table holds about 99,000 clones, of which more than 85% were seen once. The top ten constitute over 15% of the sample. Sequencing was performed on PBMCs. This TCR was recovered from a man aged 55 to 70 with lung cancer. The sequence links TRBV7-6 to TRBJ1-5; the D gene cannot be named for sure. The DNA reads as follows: TGTGCCAGCAGCCGGACGGGCGGGTACAATCAGCCCCAGCATTTT. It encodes CASSRTGGYNQPQHF.